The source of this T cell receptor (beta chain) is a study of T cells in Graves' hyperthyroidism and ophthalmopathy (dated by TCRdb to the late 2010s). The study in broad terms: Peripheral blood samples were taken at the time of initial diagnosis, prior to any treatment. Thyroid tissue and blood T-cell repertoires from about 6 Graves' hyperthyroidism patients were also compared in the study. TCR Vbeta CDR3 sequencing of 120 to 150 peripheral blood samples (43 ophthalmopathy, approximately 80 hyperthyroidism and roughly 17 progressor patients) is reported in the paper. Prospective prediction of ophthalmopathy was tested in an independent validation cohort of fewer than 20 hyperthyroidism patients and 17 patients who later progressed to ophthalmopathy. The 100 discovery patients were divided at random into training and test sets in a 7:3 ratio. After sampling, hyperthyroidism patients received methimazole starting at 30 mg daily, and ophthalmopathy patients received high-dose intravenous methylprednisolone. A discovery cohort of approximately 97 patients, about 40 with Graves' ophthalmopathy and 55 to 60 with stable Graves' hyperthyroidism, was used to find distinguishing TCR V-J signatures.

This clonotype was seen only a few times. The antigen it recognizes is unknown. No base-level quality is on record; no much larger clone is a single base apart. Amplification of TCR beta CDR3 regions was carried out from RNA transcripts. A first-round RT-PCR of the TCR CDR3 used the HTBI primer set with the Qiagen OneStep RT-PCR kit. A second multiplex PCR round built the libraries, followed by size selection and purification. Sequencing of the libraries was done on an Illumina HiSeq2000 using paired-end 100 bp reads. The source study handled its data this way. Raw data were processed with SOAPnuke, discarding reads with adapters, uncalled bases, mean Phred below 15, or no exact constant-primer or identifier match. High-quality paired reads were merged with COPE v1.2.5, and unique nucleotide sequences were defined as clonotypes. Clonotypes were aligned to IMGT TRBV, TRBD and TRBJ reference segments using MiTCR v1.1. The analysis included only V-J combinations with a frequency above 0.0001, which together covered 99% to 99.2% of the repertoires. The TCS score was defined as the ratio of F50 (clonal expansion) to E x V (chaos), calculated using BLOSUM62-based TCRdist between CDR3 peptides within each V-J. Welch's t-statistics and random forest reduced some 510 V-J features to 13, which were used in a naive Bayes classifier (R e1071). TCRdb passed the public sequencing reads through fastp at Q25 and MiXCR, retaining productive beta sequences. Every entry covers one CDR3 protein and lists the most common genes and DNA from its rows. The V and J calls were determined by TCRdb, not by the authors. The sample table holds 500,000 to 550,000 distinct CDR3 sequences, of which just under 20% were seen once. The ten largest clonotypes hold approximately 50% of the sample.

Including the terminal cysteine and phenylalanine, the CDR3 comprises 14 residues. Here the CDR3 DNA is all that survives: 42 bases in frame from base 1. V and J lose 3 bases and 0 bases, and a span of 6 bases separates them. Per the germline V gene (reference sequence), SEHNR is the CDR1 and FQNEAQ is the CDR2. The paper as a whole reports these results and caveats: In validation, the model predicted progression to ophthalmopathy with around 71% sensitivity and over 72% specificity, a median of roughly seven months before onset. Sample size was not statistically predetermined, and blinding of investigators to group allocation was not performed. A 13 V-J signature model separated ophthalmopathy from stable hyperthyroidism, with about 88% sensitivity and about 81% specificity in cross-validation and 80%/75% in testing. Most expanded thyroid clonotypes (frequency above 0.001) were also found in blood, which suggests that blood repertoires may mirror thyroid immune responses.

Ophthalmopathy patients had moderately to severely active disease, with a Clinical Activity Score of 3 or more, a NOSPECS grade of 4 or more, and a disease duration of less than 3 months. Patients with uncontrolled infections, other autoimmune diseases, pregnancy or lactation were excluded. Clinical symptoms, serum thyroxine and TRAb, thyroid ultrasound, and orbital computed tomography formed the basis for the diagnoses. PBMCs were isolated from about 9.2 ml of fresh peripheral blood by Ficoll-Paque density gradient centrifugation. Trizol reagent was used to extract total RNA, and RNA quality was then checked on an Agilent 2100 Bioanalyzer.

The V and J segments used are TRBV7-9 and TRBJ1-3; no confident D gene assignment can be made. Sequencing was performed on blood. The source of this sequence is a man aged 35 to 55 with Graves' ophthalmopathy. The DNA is TGTGCCAGCAGCTTGGCGGACTCTGGAAACACCATATATTTT. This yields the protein CASSLADSGNTIYF.